This paragraph covers one T cell receptor (beta chain) sequence. Its cognate antigen has yet to be identified. No base quality values were provided; no much bigger clone lies one nucleotide off. This sample was taken from a study of blood T cell repertoires in COVID-19 (dated by TCRdb to the early 2020s). Describing the broader study: The collaborator samples originated in the United States, Italy and Spain and spanned the acute and convalescent phases of COVID-19. The prospective study material was composed of cDNA or gDNA derived from T cells, B-cell-depleted T cells, or PBMCs. Subjects who had been exposed to COVID-19, were actively infected with it, or had recovered from it provided the deeply sampled blood TCRbeta repertoires that made up the dataset. The repertoires were released in a freely available public database meant as a resource for research on the immune response to SARS-CoV-2. Samples came from the ongoing ImmuneRACE study (first 160 participants) plus 1,254 subjects from 6 global collaborators. Nearly every sample came with metadata listing a de-identified subject ID, COVID-19 status, age in years and sex. Where available, HLA class I and class II types were taken from metadata supplied by the sample provider and were not determined by assay-based typing. Findings and caveats that apply to the study as a whole: The amount of clinical and demographic metadata varied by source and participant and was provided uncurated.

Per the germline V gene (reference sequence), SGHNT is the CDR1 and YYREEE is the CDR2. The germline ends are 14 bases apart after V is trimmed by 4 bases and J by 1 base. From the cysteine through the phenylalanine, the CDR3 covers 15 amino acids. Only CDR3 DNA remains: 45 bases, in frame from the first base. TCRbeta CDR3 regions were amplified from genomic DNA using the immunoSEQ Assay, a bias-controlled multiplex PCR. Regarding the original processing steps: The number of nucleated cells in each sample was estimated from the amplification of reference gene primers within the assay. To quantify the absolute abundance of each unique TCRbeta CDR3 rearrangement, sequence reads were collapsed and filtered. For each sample, productive Simpson clonality was calculated as the square root of Simpson's diversity index over productive rearrangements. Here the immuneACCESS table is served through TCRdb, limited to in-frame sequences with V and J called. Missing clones are a known gap in these copies; in checked studies unresolved V genes cover under half, and the rest lacks a known reason. Clonal size and the V and J genes are those of that table, whereas D and trimming came from the DNA. The table for this sample lists about 56,000 clones; less than 90% of them were counted only once. Of the sample, 10% to 15% falls within the top ten clones.

Each collaborating institution followed its own protocols to collect whole blood in K2EDTA tubes. Collaborator samples were shipped for TCRbeta analysis as frozen whole blood, isolated PBMCs, or DNA extracted from either sample type. The sequence derives from a woman aged 80 or over with acute or convalescent COVID-19. Sequenced: peripheral blood. The chain links TRBV5-4 with TRBJ2-5; a tentative D call is TRBD2 (6 bases match). The DNA is as follows: TGTGCCAGCAGCCCGAGAGGCGGGGCCCAAGAGACCCAGTACTTC. The encoded protein is CASSPRGGAQETQYF.